A selection of T cell receptor beta chains follows, all from one sample in a study of regulatory T cells in long-lasting Graves disease. Each CDR3 protein is one row after TCRdb ran MiXCR on the multiplex PCR reads. Counted here are over 350,000 distinct CDR3 sequences, 15% occurring once; the ten biggest clones make up approximately 7.8%. This sample was also put to use in a study of T cells in Graves' hyperthyroidism and ophthalmopathy.

Sequencing was performed on peripheral blood mononuclear cells (PBMCs), taken at new diagnosis, from a patient treated with antithyroid drugs. These receptors all stem from a woman aged 40 to 49 with Graves disease. Each CDR3 is given with its conserved first and last residue. D genes are given only for firm matches. A clone size is listed for some rows: how often the clone was seen (once, few, many), or a class if it is expanded.

clone_size j_call v_call cdr3_length d_call cdr3_aa cdr3_nt
many TRBJ2-5 TRBV28 14 TRBD2 CASSGLASQETQYF TGTGCCAGCAGCGGACTAGCGAGCCAAGAGACCCAGTACTTC
NA TRBJ2-2 TRBV7-9 12 NA CASSFATGELFF TGTGCCAGCAGCTTTGCGACCGGGGAGCTGTTTTTT
NA TRBJ2-1 TRBV11-3 16 TRBD1 CASSPRQGSPHNEQFF TGTGCCAGCAGCCCCCGACAGGGTTCCCCACACAATGAGCAGTTCTTC
NA TRBJ2-1 TRBV5-1 15 TRBD1 CASSDGTVGDNEQFF TGCGCCAGCAGCGACGGGACAGTAGGGGACAATGAGCAGTTCTTC
many TRBJ2-3 TRBV5-1 13 NA CASSLRETDTQYF TGTGCCAGCAGCTTAAGGGAGACAGATACGCAGTATTTT
NA TRBJ2-5 TRBV5-4 16 TRBD1 CASSPGAQQGGETQYF TGTGCCAGCAGCCCAGGGGCGCAACAGGGGGGAGAGACCCAGTACTTC
many TRBJ2-5 TRBV20-1 16 TRBD2 CSATGTSGRQMETQYF TGCAGTGCTACCGGGACTAGCGGGAGGCAAATGGAGACCCAGTACTTC
NA TRBJ2-3 TRBV4-2 16 TRBD2 CASSQGQGLALDTQYF TGTGCCAGCAGCCAAGGCCAGGGACTAGCGTTAGATACGCAGTATTTT
many TRBJ2-5 TRBV7-2 15 NA CASSLRSFAKETQYF TGTGCCAGCAGCTTAAGGTCGTTCGCTAAAGAGACCCAGTACTTC
NA TRBJ1-5 TRBV7-8 16 NA CASSLGAGRQYQPQHF TGTGCCAGCAGCTTAGGGGCAGGGCGCCAATATCAGCCCCAGCATTTT
many TRBJ2-7 TRBV3-1 13 NA CASSQGTEYEQYF TGTGCCAGCAGCCAAGGGACAGAGTACGAGCAGTACTTC
NA TRBJ2-5 TRBV24-1 15 NA CATSASSFIGETQYF TGTGCCACCAGTGCATCTAGTTTTATCGGGGAGACCCAGTACTTC
NA TRBJ1-2 TRBV4-1 16 NA CASSQDSGQFNYGYTF TGCGCCAGCAGCCAAGATTCTGGACAGTTTAACTATGGCTACACCTTC